The 31 T cell receptor beta chains in this list originate from one sample, sequenced in a study of T cell repertoires in aging, cancer and after chemotherapy. TRB rearrangements spanning V, D and J were amplified using mixed TRB-A/B primers. A single record per CDR3 protein comes from TCRdb applying MiXCR to the multiplex PCR reads. The sample lists roughly 2,200 distinct CDR3 sequences; 20% to 30% were seen once. Amplification of TCR beta used genomic DNA extracted from peripheral blood. The sample consisted of blood. Receptors originate from a human donor with a solid tumor.

In this sample, this clonotype is medium-sized. The genes are TRBV27 and TRBJ1-3; no clear D gene. Per the germline V gene, CDR1 is MNHEY and CDR2 is SMNVEV (reference sequence). CDR3 length: 13 residues. V lost 0 bases and J 4 bases, leaving 4 bases between the germline ends. The CDR3 nucleotides read TGTGCCAGCAGTTTATCGCGCGGAAACACCATATATTTT. It yields the protein CASSLSRGNTIYF.

Regarding this clonotype: Given a much more abundant clone one base away, this may be a read error. The V gene is TRBV7-6, the J gene TRBJ2-1; TRBD2 aligns across 7 bases. This CDR3 is built from 16 residues. The V gene's germline CDR1 is SGHVS and CDR2 FNYEAQ. V lost 5 bases, J lost 3 bases, and 10 bases stayed unmatched. The CDR3 DNA sequence: TGTGCCAGCAGCAGACTAGAGGGAGGGATCTACAATGAGCAGTTCTTC. This translates into CASSRLEGGIYNEQFF.

This clonotype is labeled medium-sized. The gene calls are TRBV6-1 and TRBJ2-7; 12 bases agree with TRBD2. CDR1 MNHNS and CDR2 SASEGT come from the germline V gene. The CDR3 has 17 residues. The trim removed 6 bases at V and 4 bases at J, leaving 13 bases unmatched. CDR3 nucleotide sequence: TGTGCCAGCAGCCAAGGGATGACTAGCGGGAGCTTGTACGAGCAGTACGTC. Encoded protein: CASSQGMTSGSLYEQYV.

This clonotype is medium-sized by share. The chain is built from TRBV11-3 and TRBJ1-1; D gene ambiguous. Trimming stripped 4 bases from V and 1 base from J, with 7 bases between. This CDR3 is 13 amino acids long. The germline V gene has CDR1 SGHNT and CDR2 YENEEA. The DNA of the CDR3 is TGTGCCAGCAGCTCTCGGGGGAACACTGAAGCTTTCTTT. Its translation is CASSSRGNTEAFF. The full variable domain, with the rest looked up from reference TRBV11-3 and TRBJ1-1, is EAGVVQSPRYKIIEKKQPVAFWCNPISGHNTLYWYLQNLGQGPELLIRYENEEAVDDSQLPKDRFSAERLKGVDSTLKIQPAELGDSAVYLCASSSRGNTEAFFGQGTRLTVV.

The chain employs TRBV6-4 and TRBJ2-1; 10 nucleotides align to TRBD2. The V gene's germline CDR1 is MRHNA and CDR2 SNTAGT. The CDR3 sequence is 14 residues long. The V gene end was trimmed by 7 bases and the J gene end by 9 bases; junction bases not matched to a gene: 9. The CDR3 sequence is CASTAGGPRSEQFF. CDR3 bases: TGTGCCAGCACAGCGGGAGGGCCGCGGAGTGAGCAGTTCTTC.

About this clonotype itself: A much larger clone lies a single base off, so this may be a read error. V is TRBV20-1 and J is TRBJ2-1; 8 nucleotides agree with TRBD2. V shed 6 bases and J 9 bases; nucleotides not matched to a gene: 13. The CDR3 contains 14 residues. Germline V lookup: CDR1 DFQATT, CDR2 SNEGSKA (reference sequence). CDR3 DNA sequence: TGCAGTGCCATACCGGGACTAGTGGGAGGTGAGCAGTTCTTC. Its protein is CSAIPGLVGGEQFF.

The chain's CDR3 is CASSLELAAYYEQYV. In DNA form, the CDR3 reads TGTGCCAGCAGCTTGGAGTTAGCAGCTTACTACGAGCAGTACGTC. The V call is TRBV5-8, the J call TRBJ2-7; D gene ambiguous. Trimming removed 0 bases at V and 3 bases at J, with 13 bases between. Germline V gene sequence: CDR1 SGHTS, CDR2 YDEGEE. The CDR3 runs 15 residues.

This chain uses TRBV12-3 or TRBV12-4 with TRBJ2-6; D possibly matches TRBD1 or TRBD2 (5 bases each). This CDR3 has 16 amino acids. V dropped 4 bases and J dropped 0 bases, with 10 bases sitting between them. This CDR3 is CASSSSGASGANVLTF. The CDR3 DNA is TGTGCCAGCAGTTCTTCCGGGGCCTCTGGGGCCAACGTCCTGACTTTC.

The chain joins TRBV11-3 to TRBJ2-1; 9 nucleotides agree with TRBD2. CDR1 is SGHNT, CDR2 YENEEA, per germline. After removal of 6 bases from V and 8 bases from J, the junction contained 11 bases not matched to a gene. This CDR3 has 15 residues. The chain's CDR3 is CASSWTSALTHEQFF. For the CDR3, the DNA is TGTGCCAGCAGTTGGACTAGCGCCCTGACCCATGAGCAGTTCTTC.

This chain joins TRBV24-1 and TRBJ1-1, with 7 nucleotides matching TRBD1. The germline V gene has CDR1 KGHDR and CDR2 SFDVKD. There are 16 residues in the CDR3. With 2 bases clipped from V and 6 bases from J, the junction kept 11 bases outside the gene matches. In nucleotides, the CDR3 is TGTGCCACCAGTGATTCGGTTCCAGGGGGAAAATCTGAAGCTTTCTTT. Translation: CATSDSVPGGKSEAFF.

The table lists this clonotype with a count of one. This chain joins TRBV7-6 and TRBJ2-1, with 12 bases identical to TRBD2. CDR1 and CDR2 (germline): SGHVS, FNYEAQ. The trim removed 5 bases at V and 4 bases at J, leaving 6 bases unmatched. There are 16 residues in the CDR3. CDR3 bases: TGTGCCAGCAGCGACGGGACTAGCGGGCTATACAATGAGCAGTTCTTC. It is translated as CASSDGTSGLYNEQFF. Using reference TRBV7-6 and TRBJ2-1 for the parts outside the CDR3, the full variable domain is GAGVSQSPRYKVTKRGQDVALRCDPISGHVSLYWYRQALGQGPEFLTYFNYEAQQDKSGLPNDRFSAERPEGSISTLTIQRTEQRDSAMYRCASSDGTSGLYNEQFFGPGTRLTVL.

By frequency in the sample, this clonotype is medium-sized. The chain recombines TRBV24-1 with TRBJ2-1; 8 bases are shared with TRBD2. V was clipped by 7 bases and J by 3 bases; unmatched bases: 10. There are 16 residues in the CDR3. Per the germline V gene, CDR1 is KGHDR and CDR2 is SFDVKD. For the CDR3, the DNA is TGTGCCACCAGAGGAGGAGGGAGCGGGGGCTACAATGAGCAGTTCTTC. Its translation: CATRGGGSGGYNEQFF.

Sample share makes this clonotype large. The chain employs TRBV11-3 and TRBJ2-1, with 9 bases matching TRBD1. From germline, CDR1 is SGHNT and CDR2 YENEEA. The CDR3 runs to 17 residues. The ends lost 5 bases at V and 5 bases at J; junction bases unmatched: 13. CDR3 sequence reads: CASSPVGTGYKDNEQFF. Here the CDR3 DNA reads TGTGCCAGCAGCCCCGTGGGGACAGGGTATAAGGACAATGAGCAGTTCTTC.

This clonotype counts as medium-sized (0.01 to 0.1%). The V gene is TRBV6-5, the J gene TRBJ1-5; 10 positions match TRBD1. Germline V CDR1 and CDR2: MNHEY, SVGAGI. The junction had 4 bases not matched to a gene; V was cut back by 5 bases and J by 0 bases. The CDR3 contains 16 residues. Here the CDR3 reads CASSPRDRGSNQPQHF. CDR3 coding DNA: TGTGCCAGCAGTCCCCGGGACAGGGGTAGCAATCAGCCCCAGCATTTT.

The V and J genes are TRBV4-2 and TRBJ1-6; tentatively, D is TRBD1 (6 bases). Trimming took 4 bases from V and 10 from J, leaving 20 bases between them. Germline CDR1 reads LGHNA; CDR2 reads YNFKEQ. The CDR3 totals 16 residues. CDR3 coding DNA: TGTGCCAGCAGCCTTGCCGGGACACCCGGTCAATCACCCCTCCACTTT. Translating gives CASSLAGTPGQSPLHF.

By sample share, this clonotype is medium-sized. The chain couples TRBV5-5 to TRBJ2-3, with 7 bases aligning to TRBD1. Trimming took 3 bases from V and 6 from J; bases not matched to a gene: 7. This CDR3 comprises 14 residues. CDR1 is SGHKS, CDR2 YYEKEE, per germline (reference sequence). CDR3 loop: CASSWTGSSDTQYF. The CDR3 DNA reads as TGTGCCAGCAGCTGGACAGGATCCTCCGATACGCAGTATTTT.

This clonotype was counted only a few times. A junction end diverges from the germline sequence, so it may reflect a read error. This sequence joins TRBV5-1 and TRBJ1-1; 9 nucleotides align to TRBD1. The CDR3 has 18 amino acids. The germline gives CDR1 SGHRS, CDR2 YFSETQ. CDR3 region: CARSLRQQGARRNTEAFF. Written as DNA, the CDR3 is TGTGCCAGAAGCTTGAGGCAACAGGGGGCGCGGAGGAACACTGAAGCTTTCTTT.

By share of the sample, this clonotype is medium-sized (0.01 to 0.1%). The chain has TRBV10-1 and TRBJ2-3, with 7 bases that match TRBD1. This CDR3 is 14 amino acids long. CDR1 and CDR2 from the germline V gene are WNHNN and SYGVQD (reference sequence). The V and J ends lost 6 bases and 3 bases, in that order; junction bases with no gene match: 6. The CDR3 loop is CASSRTGPTDTQYF. The CDR3 bases are TGCGCCAGCAGCCGGACAGGACCAACAGATACGCAGTATTTT.

The chain carries TRBV20-1 and TRBJ2-4; D is ambiguous. The germline V gene has CDR1 DFQATT and CDR2 SNEGSKA (reference sequence). The CDR3 covers 12 residues. V lost 2 bases, J lost 0 bases, and 2 bases lay in between. CDR3 sequence: CSARLAKNIQYF. In nucleotides, the CDR3 is TGCAGTGCTAGACTAGCCAAAAACATTCAGTACTTC.

By share, this clonotype counts as medium-sized. This rearrangement joins TRBV12-3 or TRBV12-4 to TRBJ1-4; no firm D call. Trimming stripped 3 bases from V and 8 bases from J, with 7 bases between. This CDR3 contains 12 residues. CDR3 residues: CASSFFGEKLFF. The CDR3 nucleotides are TGTGCCAGCAGTTTTTTCGGCGAAAAACTGTTTTTT.

In its sample, this clonotype is medium-sized. This chain connects TRBV7-6 to TRBJ1-2, with 9 bases identical to TRBD1. The J segment lost 2 bases and the V segment lost 1 base, leaving 2 bases of the junction unmatched. Germline CDR1 is SGHVS and CDR2 is FNYEAQ. This CDR3 contains 15 residues. Written as DNA, the CDR3 is TGTGCCAGCAGCTTAGGGGGACAGGGCAACTATGGCTACACCTTC. Translated: CASSLGGQGNYGYTF.

For this clonotype: One base away lies a much larger clone, so this may be a sequencing read error. The rearrangement joins TRBV24-1 to TRBJ2-1, with 7 bases matching TRBD1. Germline V gene sequence: CDR1 KGHDR, CDR2 SFDVKD. The CDR3 contains 16 residues. The CDR3, as DNA: TGTACCACCAGTGAAGCCGGGACAGCAAGTTACAATGAGCAGTTCTTC. This sequence encodes CTTSEAGTASYNEQFF.

This clonotype was counted only a few times. The rearrangement links TRBV28 to TRBJ2-3; D not certain. This CDR3 has 12 residues. In germline, CDR1 is MDHEN, CDR2 SYDVKM. The V gene lost 6 bases and the J gene lost 3 bases, with 7 bases spanning the gap. The CDR3 region is CASSEPTDTQYF. The CDR3 nucleotides read TGTGCCAGCAGCGAGCCTACAGATACGCAGTATTTT.

By share, this clonotype ranks as medium-sized. The rearrangement uses TRBV12-3 or TRBV12-4 and TRBJ2-2; 10 bases map to TRBD1. The CDR3 totals 15 residues. The V segment lost 4 bases and the J segment 6 bases; nucleotides outside the gene matches: 5. CDR3 sequence: CASSWGQGMPGELFF. The CDR3 DNA reads as TGTGCCAGCAGTTGGGGACAGGGGATGCCCGGGGAGCTGTTTTTT.

By sample fraction, this clonotype is medium-sized. This chain uses TRBV12-3 or TRBV12-4 with TRBJ1-2; 9 bases align to TRBD1. The CDR3 contains 13 residues. J was trimmed by 5 bases and V by 3 bases; bases with no gene match: 1. The CDR3 region has the DNA TGTGCCAGCAGTTTGGGGACAGGGTATGGCTACACCTTC. Residues: CASSLGTGYGYTF.

This clonotype showed up just a few times. One end of the junction fails to match germline, which may point to a read error. This sequence joins TRBV7-2 and TRBJ2-7, with 8 bases that match TRBD1. Germline V gene data show CDR1 as SGHTA and CDR2 as FQGNSA. The CDR3 covers 16 residues. For the CDR3, the DNA is TGTGCCAGCAGCCTAGCCCGGTTGCAGGGGGCAGGGGAGCAGTACTTC. Its protein product is CASSLARLQGAGEQYF. Using reference TRBV7-2 and TRBJ2-7 for the parts outside the CDR3, the full variable domain is GAGVSQSPSNKVTEKGKDVELRCDPISGHTALYWYRQSLGQGLEFLIYFQGNSAPDKSGLPSDRFSAERTGGSVSTLTIQRTQQEDSAVYLCASSLARLQGAGEQYFGPGTRLTVT.

This clonotype is deemed medium-sized (0.01 to 0.1%). The V gene is TRBV5-1, the J gene TRBJ2-2, with D unresolved. Germline loops: CDR1 SGHRS, CDR2 YFSETQ. This CDR3 comprises 9 residues. This chain's CDR3 is CGGNRELFF. As DNA, the CDR3 is TGCGGGGGAAACCGGGAGCTGTTTTTT.

This clonotype is termed large (0.1 to 1%). J is TRBJ2-3 and V is TRBV19; the D is unclear. CDR1 and CDR2 from the germline V gene are LNHDA and SQIVND (reference sequence). The CDR3 loop spans 14 amino acids. Trimming removed 6 bases from V and 6 bases from J, with 16 bases in between. The CDR3 DNA reads TGTGCCAGTAGCTCCGGACGTACTGTTGATACGCAGTATTTT. Its translation: CASSSGRTVDTQYF. The full variable domain, rest sourced from reference TRBV19 and TRBJ2-3, is DGGITQSPKYLFRKEGQNVTLSCEQNLNHDAMYWYRQDPGQGLRLIYYSQIVNDFQKGDIAEGYSVSREKKESFPLTVTSAQKNPTAFYLCASSSGRTVDTQYFGPGTRLTVL.

This CDR3 reads CASRPTSGSYNEQFF. Here the CDR3 DNA reads TGTGCCAGCAGGCCGACTAGCGGGAGCTACAATGAGCAGTTCTTC. The chain uses TRBV14 and TRBJ2-1, with TRBD2 matching over 12 bases. The CDR3 spans 15 residues. The J segment lost 3 bases and the V segment lost 6 bases, leaving 3 bases of the junction unmatched. Germline CDR1 and CDR2: SGHDN and FVKESK.

This chain joins TRBV28 and TRBJ2-4; TRBD1 or TRBD2 may be the D gene (5 bases each). V shed 2 bases and J shed 0 bases, with 14 bases lying between them. The CDR3 has 17 residues. Germline V gene data show CDR1 as MDHEN and CDR2 as SYDVKM. The CDR3 sequence is CASSLPSRGVAKNIQYF. The CDR3 DNA reads as TGTGCCAGCAGTTTACCCTCAAGAGGGGTAGCCAAAAACATTCAGTACTTC.

By its share, this clonotype is medium-sized. The V call is TRBV19, the J call TRBJ1-5; possible D gene TRBD1, 6 bases. Per germline, CDR1 LNHDA and CDR2 SQIVND (reference sequence). Trimming stripped 1 base from V and 2 bases from J, with 18 bases between. This CDR3 region has 18 residues. CDR3 nucleotides: TGTGCCAGTAGTATAGGGGGGCGGGATCTAACGGGCAATCAGCCCCAGCATTTT. This codes for CASSIGGRDLTGNQPQHF.